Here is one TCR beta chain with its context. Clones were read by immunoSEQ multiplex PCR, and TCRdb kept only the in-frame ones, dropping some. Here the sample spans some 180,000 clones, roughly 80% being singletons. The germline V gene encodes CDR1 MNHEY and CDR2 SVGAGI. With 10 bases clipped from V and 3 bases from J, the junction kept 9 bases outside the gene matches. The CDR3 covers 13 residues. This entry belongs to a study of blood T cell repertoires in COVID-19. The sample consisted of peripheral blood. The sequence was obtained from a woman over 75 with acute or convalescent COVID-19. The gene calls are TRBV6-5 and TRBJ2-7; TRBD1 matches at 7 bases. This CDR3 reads CATQRGTDYEQYF. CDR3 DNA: TGTGCCACCCAGAGAGGGACAGACTACGAGCAGTACTTC.